A selection of T cell receptor beta chains follows, all from one sample in a study of Graves' ophthalmopathy and Graves' hyperthyroidism. TCRdb re-called the multiplex PCR reads with MiXCR, one entry per CDR3 protein. Altogether roughly 400,000 distinct CDR3 sequences are present, about 16% being singletons, with the ten largest covering more than 1.5%. What was sequenced was peripheral blood. These receptors were obtained from a woman in her late teens or twenties with Graves' ophthalmopathy. CDR3s include the opening cysteine and the closing phenylalanine or tryptophan. Each record gives: V gene, J gene, CDR3 protein.

V gene: TRBV5-1; J gene: TRBJ1-1; CDR3 protein: CASSLAGSTLNTEAFF
V gene: TRBV6-5; J gene: TRBJ2-5; CDR3 protein: CATQSGPRETQYF
V gene: TRBV5-1; J gene: TRBJ2-7; CDR3 protein: CASSLAGTLGFDEQYF
V gene: TRBV11-2; J gene: TRBJ2-5; CDR3 protein: CASSPPGQGTQETQYF
V gene: TRBV11-2; J gene: TRBJ2-6; CDR3 protein: CASSLDAGGPNVLTF
V gene: TRBV5-1; J gene: TRBJ1-1; CDR3 protein: CASSFGGIGTEAFF
V gene: TRBV11-2; J gene: TRBJ2-5; CDR3 protein: CASRTQGAGETQYF
V gene: TRBV6-1; J gene: TRBJ2-5; CDR3 protein: CASSEGLYSQETQYF
V gene: TRBV4-3; J gene: TRBJ2-5; CDR3 protein: CASSQEGQETQYF
V gene: TRBV20-1; J gene: TRBJ2-7; CDR3 protein: CSARADYYEQYF
V gene: TRBV6-2/TRBV6-3; J gene: TRBJ2-5; CDR3 protein: CASRLDQRETQYF
V gene: TRBV19; J gene: TRBJ2-7; CDR3 protein: CASSPLAEHEQYF
V gene: TRBV6-2/TRBV6-3; J gene: TRBJ2-7; CDR3 protein: CASSYGLARYSYEQYF
V gene: TRBV4-2; J gene: TRBJ2-7; CDR3 protein: CASSQAKGAGYEQYF
V gene: TRBV28; J gene: TRBJ1-5; CDR3 protein: CASSLWKPDRTNQPQHF
V gene: TRBV28; J gene: TRBJ2-2; CDR3 protein: CASRTPMGGTRELFF
V gene: TRBV12-3/TRBV12-4; J gene: TRBJ1-2; CDR3 protein: CASSLRSGTQDFNYGYTF
V gene: TRBV28; J gene: TRBJ2-7; CDR3 protein: CASRTGTAAYEQYF
V gene: TRBV27; J gene: TRBJ1-5; CDR3 protein: CASSLKGGPQHF
V gene: TRBV6-4; J gene: TRBJ2-3; CDR3 protein: CASSPGLAPSTDTQYF
V gene: TRBV7-9; J gene: TRBJ1-5; CDR3 protein: CASSLEGIQPQHF
V gene: TRBV20-1; J gene: TRBJ1-5; CDR3 protein: CSARDTGIGNQPQHF
V gene: TRBV30; J gene: TRBJ1-1; CDR3 protein: CAWSVQGGGTEAFF
V gene: TRBV2; J gene: TRBJ2-5; CDR3 protein: CASSYSGGERGETQYF
V gene: TRBV28; J gene: TRBJ1-6; CDR3 protein: CASRRTGTNSPLHF
V gene: TRBV7-9; J gene: TRBJ2-7; CDR3 protein: CASSFSGLAVEQYF
V gene: TRBV7-8; J gene: TRBJ2-2; CDR3 protein: CASRRTVGAGELFF
V gene: TRBV28; J gene: TRBJ1-3; CDR3 protein: CASSLIGNTIYF
V gene: TRBV27; J gene: TRBJ2-7; CDR3 protein: CASGLAGFHEQYF
V gene: TRBV29-1; J gene: TRBJ2-7; CDR3 protein: CSAGTPYEQYF
V gene: TRBV9; J gene: TRBJ1-5; CDR3 protein: CASKREGQPQHF
V gene: TRBV14; J gene: TRBJ2-7; CDR3 protein: CASSQDAWTLTYEQYF
V gene: TRBV19; J gene: TRBJ1-5; CDR3 protein: CASSNQGALNQPQHF
V gene: TRBV7-2; J gene: TRBJ2-2; CDR3 protein: CASSPHRTGGELFF
V gene: TRBV12-3/TRBV12-4; J gene: TRBJ2-4; CDR3 protein: CASSRAGLAKNIQYF
V gene: TRBV2; J gene: TRBJ1-5; CDR3 protein: CASSEDHGQPQHF
V gene: TRBV30; J gene: TRBJ1-2; CDR3 protein: CAWTPLHQGVKNGYTF
V gene: TRBV6-5; J gene: TRBJ2-7; CDR3 protein: CASSYVLRDRTSYEQYF
V gene: TRBV13; J gene: TRBJ2-6; CDR3 protein: CASSRNPGLAGGGAGANVLTF
V gene: TRBV19; J gene: TRBJ2-1; CDR3 protein: CASRIGSYNEQFF
V gene: TRBV30; J gene: TRBJ1-1; CDR3 protein: CAWWTRENTEAFF
V gene: TRBV6-2/TRBV6-3; J gene: TRBJ1-2; CDR3 protein: CASITTGVGGYTF
V gene: TRBV6-1; J gene: TRBJ2-5; CDR3 protein: CASSQGLEAETQYF
V gene: TRBV30; J gene: TRBJ2-2; CDR3 protein: CASTSASGRSGELFF
V gene: TRBV20-1; J gene: TRBJ1-5; CDR3 protein: CSARTPGGDNQPQHF
V gene: TRBV5-1; J gene: TRBJ2-5; CDR3 protein: CASSRPTGNQETQYF
V gene: TRBV7-2; J gene: TRBJ1-3; CDR3 protein: CASSLGGSSDTIYF
V gene: TRBV20-1; J gene: TRBJ1-2; CDR3 protein: CSARDGYNYGYTF
V gene: TRBV7-3; J gene: TRBJ2-5; CDR3 protein: CASSVQSGLGETQYF
V gene: TRBV5-1; J gene: TRBJ2-7; CDR3 protein: CASGGTFPGEQYF
V gene: TRBV7-2; J gene: TRBJ1-1; CDR3 protein: CASSLAWGLNTEAFF
V gene: TRBV7-2; J gene: TRBJ2-2; CDR3 protein: CASANRRANTGELFF
V gene: TRBV2; J gene: TRBJ2-7; CDR3 protein: CASSEGGEDYEQYF
V gene: TRBV28; J gene: TRBJ2-5; CDR3 protein: CASSPAGTSGGYGETQYF
V gene: TRBV5-1; J gene: TRBJ1-1; CDR3 protein: CASSFSTGGETEAFF
V gene: TRBV6-1; J gene: TRBJ2-5; CDR3 protein: CASTEDGREETQYF
V gene: TRBV6-5; J gene: TRBJ1-1; CDR3 protein: CASSYAGGAEAFF